The clone carrying this T cell receptor beta chain was recorded a few times. What it binds is not known. Cells sorted as Tregs were CD4+, CD25+ and CD127-/low. Trimming shortened V by 6 bases and J by 8 bases, and 26 bases separated the two germline ends. This CDR3 is built from 17 residues. Per the germline V gene, CDR1 is ENHRY and CDR2 is SYGVKD. Semi-nested PCR with Nested Universal Primer A followed constant-region reverse priming of full-length variable regions. Via MiXCR, TCRdb re-called the 5' RACE reads, giving one row per CDR3 protein. The sample lists over 45,000 distinct CDR3 sequences; 26% were seen once. Broader study findings: The larger cohort examined one V-J beta rearrangement, not whole repertoires. Tumor Tregs overlapped most with tumor, then blood, naive CD4+ cells.

The sequence derives from a female donor with breast cancer. The rearrangement uses TRBV10-3 and TRBJ2-1; D possibly corresponds to TRBD2 (5 bases). Source material: tumor-infiltrating Tregs sorted from the breast tumor. DNA for the CDR3: TGTGCCATCAGACAACCTGGACGGCCAGACTATGGGGATGAGCAGTTCTTC. This gives the protein CAIRQPGRPDYGDEQFF.